This entry lists 26 T cell receptor beta chains sequenced from one sample in a study of OX40 agonist ivuxolimab in advanced cancers. The repertoire was sequenced with immunoSEQ multiplex PCR; TCRdb's copy has only in-frame clones and lacks some. The sample yields 60,000 to 65,000 clones, about 86% seen once. This specimen was CD4+ or CD8+ T cells sorted from blood, taken in a trial of the OX40 agonist ivuxolimab. The receptors originated from an adult with an advanced solid tumor such as melanoma, head and neck, liver or kidney cancer.

The CDR3 reads CASSPNALRGEGSQGYTF. CDR3 DNA sequence: TGTGCCAGCAGTCCCAATGCCCTTCGGGGGGAAGGGTCTCAGGGCTACACCTTC. This chain joins TRBV27 and TRBJ1-2; TRBD1 is a possible D gene (5 bases). The V gene's germline CDR1 is MNHEY and CDR2 SMNVEV (reference sequence). The length of the CDR3 is 18 residues. Trimming took 5 bases from V and 8 from J, leaving 30 bases between them.

This rearrangement joins TRBV5-4 to TRBJ2-6, with D possibly TRBD1 on 6 matching bases. Deletions cut 1 base from V and 2 bases from J, with 7 bases between. Germline V gene lookup returns CDR1 SGHNT and CDR2 YYREEE (reference sequence). This CDR3 region has 15 residues. This chain's CDR3 is CASSLQGTGANVLTF. As DNA, the CDR3 is TGTGCCAGCAGCTTGCAGGGGACTGGGGCCAACGTCCTGACTTTC.

This clone occurred a few times. The chain couples TRBV30 to TRBJ2-3; 10 bases agree with TRBD2. The trim removed 1 base at V and 10 bases at J, leaving 11 bases unmatched. Germline CDR1 reads GTSNPN; CDR2 reads SVGIG (reference sequence). This CDR3 spans 15 amino acids. CDR3 loop: CAWSGTSGITHSQYF. The CDR3, as DNA: TGTGCCTGGAGTGGTACTAGCGGGATTACCCATTCGCAGTATTTT.

The rearrangement uses TRBV18 and TRBJ1-3; tentatively, D is TRBD1 (6 bases). Germline loops: CDR1 KGHSH, CDR2 LQKENI. V lost 6 bases and J 1 base, leaving 16 bases between the germline ends. The length of the CDR3 is 16 residues. CDR3 sequence: CASSPVSGTSGNTIYF. The CDR3 DNA reads TGTGCCAGCTCCCCCGTTAGTGGGACATCTGGAAACACCATATATTTT.

The V call is TRBV5-1, the J call TRBJ2-3; D remains ambiguous. The V gene lost 0 bases and the J gene lost 4 bases, with 3 bases spanning the gap. This CDR3 is built from 12 residues. From germline, CDR1 is SGHRS and CDR2 YFSETQ. CDR3 DNA sequence: TGCGCCAGCAGCTTGGGGTCAGATACGCAGTATTTT. Translation gives CASSLGSDTQYF.

The table lists this clone with many counts. The chain combines TRBV2 with TRBJ2-7; D is ambiguous. The V gene lost 3 bases and the J gene lost 4 bases, with 10 bases spanning the gap. There are 13 residues in the CDR3. Germline CDR1 SNHLY, CDR2 FYNNEI. This CDR3 reads CASSDYMRYEQYF. The DNA for the CDR3 is TGTGCCAGCAGTGATTACATGAGATACGAGCAGTACTTC.

This chain joins TRBV19 and TRBJ1-4, with D hard to call. This CDR3 is 14 amino acids long. Germline V lookup: CDR1 LNHDA, CDR2 SQIVND (reference sequence). Trimming pared 3 bases from V and 8 bases from J, leaving 13 bases between. CDR3 bases: TGTGCCAGTAGTATTTTAGGATCTGAGGAAAAACTGTTTTTT. It codes for CASSILGSEEKLFF.

The chain carries TRBV7-8 and TRBJ2-7, with unresolved D. V lost 3 bases and J lost 4, with 10 bases in between. Germline V gives CDR1 SGHVS, CDR2 FQNEAQ. The CDR3 has 13 amino acids. CDR3: CASSFTDEYEQYF. The DNA for the CDR3 is TGTGCCAGCAGCTTTACGGATGAATACGAGCAGTACTTC. The full variable domain, rest sourced from reference TRBV7-8 and TRBJ2-7, is GAGVSQSPRYKVAKRGQDVALRCDPISGHVSLFWYQQALGQGPEFLTYFQNEAQLDKSGLPSDRFFAERPEGSVSTLKIQRTQQEDSAVYLCASSFTDEYEQYFGPGTRLTVT.

The chain carries TRBV9 and TRBJ2-3; TRBD2 agrees at 7 bases. Germline V gene data show CDR1 as SGDLS and CDR2 as YYNGEE. Trimming at V came to 0 bases and at J to 0 bases, leaving 4 bases not matched to a gene. The CDR3 extends over 16 amino acids. The CDR3 nucleotides read TGTGCCAGCAGCGTAGCCAGCGGGGCTAGCACAGATACGCAGTATTTT. Its translation is CASSVASGASTDTQYF.

The chain employs TRBV15 and TRBJ2-7, with D unresolved. V was pared by 0 bases and J by 4 bases, with 4 bases between. The CDR3 has 12 amino acids. Germline CDR1 reads LNHNV; CDR2 reads YYDKDF (reference sequence). The CDR3 protein is CATSRDRYEQYF. DNA of the CDR3: TGTGCCACCAGCAGAGATCGGTACGAGCAGTACTTC.

V gene TRBV27 combines with J gene TRBJ1-3; the D is unclear. The CDR3 consists of 13 residues. Germline V gene sequence: CDR1 MNHEY, CDR2 SMNVEV (reference sequence). Trimming cost V 3 bases and J 1 base, with 4 bases left between them. The CDR3 protein is CASSFTSGNTIYF. CDR3 bases: TGTGCCAGCAGTTTTACGTCTGGAAACACCATATATTTT.

The chain uses TRBV19 and TRBJ2-7; possibly TRBD1 for D (5 bases). V lost 5 bases and J 4 bases, leaving 15 bases between the germline ends. Germline-derived CDR1 and CDR2 are LNHDA and SQIVND (reference sequence). The CDR3 sequence is 14 residues long. The CDR3 coding sequence is TGTGCCAGTAGTGTGGGCCTCGCAGGGTACGAGCAGTACTTC. It codes for CASSVGLAGYEQYF.

The chain recombines TRBV19 with TRBJ1-1; D gene unclear. The CDR3 runs to 12 residues. Germline-derived CDR1 and CDR2 are LNHDA and SQIVND (reference sequence). V was clipped by 3 bases and J by 4 bases, with 6 bases between them. The CDR3 DNA is TGTGCCAGTAGTATTGGGCTCACTGAAGCTTTCTTT. It codes for CASSIGLTEAFF.

This rearrangement joins TRBV28 to TRBJ1-2; the match to TRBD1 covers 9 bases. The J segment lost 8 bases and the V segment lost 7 bases, leaving 11 bases of the junction unmatched. CDR3 length: 14 amino acids. Germline CDR1 is MDHEN and CDR2 is SYDVKM. CDR3 amino acids: CASNTRDRVWGYTF. DNA for the CDR3: TGTGCCAGCAACACTCGGGACAGGGTGTGGGGCTACACCTTC.

V usage is TRBV15 and J usage is TRBJ1-6, with 7 positions matching TRBD1. Looked up from germline, CDR1 is LNHNV and CDR2 is YYDKDF (reference sequence). V shed 5 bases, J shed 8 bases, and the junction held 6 bases outside the gene matches. There are 14 residues in the CDR3. The CDR3 reads CATSVTGTHSPLHF. CDR3 coding DNA: TGTGCCACCAGCGTGACAGGGACCCATTCACCCCTCCACTTT.

The chain joins TRBV6-5 to TRBJ1-1, with D perhaps TRBD1 (6 bases). CDR3 length equals 16 residues. V lost 2 bases, J lost 4 bases, and 17 bases lay in between. Germline V CDR1 and CDR2: MNHEY, SVGAGI. This CDR3 reads CASSYRTTRGGTEAFF. The CDR3 DNA follows: TGTGCCAGCAGTTACAGAACGACAAGGGGGGGCACTGAAGCTTTCTTT.

J is TRBJ2-5 and V is TRBV19; TRBD2 matches 8 bases. Germline-derived CDR1 and CDR2 are LNHDA and SQIVND (reference sequence). With V trimmed by 4 bases and J by 5 bases, 9 bases remained unmatched. The CDR3 covers 15 residues. CDR3: CASSTGLGSGETQYF. The CDR3 DNA reads as TGTGCCAGTAGTACGGGACTAGGAAGTGGCGAGACCCAGTACTTC. The whole variable domain, filled in from reference TRBV19 and TRBJ2-5, reads DGGITQSPKYLFRKEGQNVTLSCEQNLNHDAMYWYRQDPGQGLRLIYYSQIVNDFQKGDIAEGYSVSREKKESFPLTVTSAQKNPTAFYLCASSTGLGSGETQYFGPGTRLLVL.

Points on this clone: Germline and junction disagree at one end, which may indicate a read error. The V gene is TRBV30, the J gene TRBJ2-5; D ambiguous. The CDR3 is 13 amino acids. Germline lookup yields CDR1 GTSNPN and CDR2 SVGIG (reference sequence). The CDR3 coding sequence is TGTGCCTGGAGTGTTGACAACAAAGAGATCCAGTACTTC. Amino acid sequence: CAWSVDNKEIQYF.

The J gene is TRBJ2-1, the V gene TRBV5-6; no reliable D call. Germline values: CDR1 SGHDT, CDR2 YYEEEE. V lost 2 bases and J lost 6, with 9 bases in between. The CDR3 runs to 13 residues. The CDR3 DNA reads TGTGCCAGCAGCTTTTGGACGGCCAATGAGCAGTTCTTC. This encodes CASSFWTANEQFF.

V gene TRBV10-3 combines with J gene TRBJ2-2; TRBD2 aligns across 7 bases. Germline trimming cut 4 bases from V and 2 bases from J; bases unmatched to any gene: 4. Germline assignment: CDR1 ENHRY and CDR2 SYGVKD. The CDR3 has 15 amino acids. The CDR3 DNA reads TGTGCCATCAGTGCCAGCGGGACTAACACCGGGGAGCTGTTTTTT. This translates into CAISASGTNTGELFF.

V is TRBV7-9 and J is TRBJ1-1; 8 bases line up with TRBD1. The CDR3 covers 19 residues. Germline trimming cut 10 bases from V and 1 base from J; bases unmatched to any gene: 23. The V gene's germline CDR1 is SEHNR and CDR2 FQNEAQ (reference sequence). The CDR3 nucleotides read TGTGCCACCCGTGGGTCTCTAGAGCAGGGGGCTACCCAGAACACTGAAGCTTTCTTT. Residues: CATRGSLEQGATQNTEAFF.

This chain links TRBV19 with TRBJ1-3, with D unresolved. V lost 9 bases and J 0 bases, leaving 12 bases between the germline ends. The CDR3 is 14 amino acids. From germline, CDR1 is LNHDA and CDR2 SQIVND (reference sequence). CDR3 sequence: CASKADPSGNTIYF. CDR3 DNA: TGTGCCAGCAAGGCGGACCCCTCTGGAAACACCATATATTTT.

The rearrangement uses TRBV5-4 and TRBJ2-7, with D tentatively TRBD2 (5 bases). From germline, CDR1 is SGHNT and CDR2 YYREEE (reference sequence). Trimming pared 4 bases from V and 3 bases from J, leaving 11 bases between. This CDR3 has 13 residues. The CDR3 DNA follows: TGTGCCAGCAGCCATCCCGGGGTCTACGAGCAGTACTTC. It encodes CASSHPGVYEQYF. The full variable domain, completed using reference TRBV5-4 and TRBJ2-7, is ETGVTQSPTHLIKTRGQQVTLRCSSQSGHNTVSWYQQALGQGPQFIFQYYREEENGRGNFPPRFSGLQFPNYSSELNVNALELDDSALYLCASSHPGVYEQYFGPGTRLTVT.

This clone has just a few counts. This rearrangement joins TRBV10-3 to TRBJ2-7, with D uncertain. Trimming removed 7 bases from V and 7 bases from J, with 11 bases in between. Per the germline V gene, CDR1 is ENHRY and CDR2 is SYGVKD. The CDR3 length is 11 residues. The CDR3 sequence: CAIKEIGEQYF. The CDR3 DNA reads TGTGCCATCAAGGAGATCGGGGAGCAGTACTTC.

V gene TRBV9 combines with J gene TRBJ2-5; D might be TRBD1 (5 bases). CDR3 size: 14 residues. CDR1 is SGDLS and CDR2 is YYNGEE in the germline V gene. V lost 0 bases and J lost 9, with 15 bases in between. CDR3 amino acids: CASSVEYGGAAQYF. The DNA of the CDR3 is TGTGCCAGCAGCGTAGAGTATGGTGGGGCGGCCCAGTACTTC.

The chain carries TRBV5-6 and TRBJ1-2, with D unresolved. Trimming shortened V by 0 bases and J by 7 bases, and 7 bases separated the two germline ends. CDR1 is SGHDT, CDR2 YYEEEE, per germline. CDR3 size: 12 residues. This CDR3 reads CASSLESIGYTF. The CDR3 DNA reads TGTGCCAGCAGCTTGGAGAGTATTGGCTACACCTTC.